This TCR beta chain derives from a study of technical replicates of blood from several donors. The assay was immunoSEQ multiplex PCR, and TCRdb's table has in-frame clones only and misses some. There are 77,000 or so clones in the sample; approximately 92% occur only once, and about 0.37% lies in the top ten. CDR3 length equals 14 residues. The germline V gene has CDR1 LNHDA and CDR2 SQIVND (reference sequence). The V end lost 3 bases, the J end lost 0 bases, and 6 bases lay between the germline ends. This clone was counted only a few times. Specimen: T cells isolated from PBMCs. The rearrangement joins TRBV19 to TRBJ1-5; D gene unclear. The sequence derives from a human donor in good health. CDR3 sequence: CASSIGDSNQPQHF. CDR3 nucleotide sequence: TGTGCCAGTAGTATCGGGGATAGCAATCAGCCCCAGCATTTT.